The TCR beta chain described here comes from a study of immune characterization of retroperitoneal liposarcoma. One entry per CDR3 protein results from TCRdb running MiXCR on the PCR reads. The sample contains some 10,000 distinct CDR3 sequences, around 28% of which appear only once. The CDR3 has 15 amino acids. J lost 10 bases, V lost 4 bases, and 11 bases had no gene match. Germline values: CDR1 MNHNS, CDR2 SASEGT. This TCR was recovered from a female donor with retroperitoneal liposarcoma. V and J are TRBV6-1 and TRBJ2-1; 9 bases match TRBD2. The specimen was tumor tissue. In DNA form, the CDR3 reads TGTGCCAGCAGTGTGTTAGCGGGAGATACCTACGAGCAGTTCTTC. This translates into CASSVLAGDTYEQFF.